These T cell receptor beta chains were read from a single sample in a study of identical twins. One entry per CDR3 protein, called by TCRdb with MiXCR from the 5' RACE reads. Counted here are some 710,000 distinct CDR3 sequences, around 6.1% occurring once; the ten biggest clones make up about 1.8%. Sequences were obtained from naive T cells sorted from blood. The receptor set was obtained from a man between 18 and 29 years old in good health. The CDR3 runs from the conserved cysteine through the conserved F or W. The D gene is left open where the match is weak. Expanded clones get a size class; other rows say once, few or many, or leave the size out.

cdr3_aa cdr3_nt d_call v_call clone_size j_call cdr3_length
CASSLVVGLADPYNEQFF TGTGCCAGCAGCTTAGTAGTTGGCCTAGCGGATCCCTACAATGAGCAGTTCTTC TRBD2 TRBV11-2 many TRBJ2-1 18
CASSPRVSSNTEAFF TGTGCCAGCAGCCCCAGGGTATCCTCGAACACTGAAGCTTTCTTT NA TRBV9 NA TRBJ1-1 15
CSASGGGEVWNEKLFF TGCAGTGCTAGTGGGGGGGGCGAGGTTTGGAATGAAAAACTGTTTTTT NA TRBV20-1 many TRBJ1-4 16
CASRQQGRAFF TGTGCCAGCAGACAACAGGGTAGAGCTTTCTTT NA TRBV12-3/TRBV12-4 many TRBJ1-1 11
CASSLSDGYGYTF TGTGCCAGCAGCCTCTCGGACGGCTATGGCTACACCTTC NA TRBV7-9 many TRBJ1-2 13
CASSQDPRTGQTYGYTF TGCGCCAGCAGCCAAGATCCTCGGACAGGGCAGACATATGGCTACACCTTC TRBD1 TRBV4-1 many TRBJ1-2 17
CARRRSRNEQFF TGTGCCCGCCGACGGAGTAGGAATGAGCAGTTCTTC NA TRBV30 NA TRBJ2-1 12
CASSLGVGYNSPLHF TGTGCCAGCAGCTTAGGGGTGGGTTATAATTCACCCCTCCACTTT NA TRBV7-9 few TRBJ1-6 15
CASSFSGSRSTDTQYF TGCGCCAGCAGTTTTAGCGGGAGCAGGAGCACAGATACGCAGTATTTT TRBD2 TRBV5-1 NA TRBJ2-3 16
CAIGGTGGLQQFF TGTGCCATCGGAGGGACAGGGGGGCTACAGCAGTTCTTC TRBD1 TRBV10-3 many TRBJ2-1 13
CASSQGSGTSGLEKYF TGCGCCAGCAGCCAAGGAAGTGGGACTAGCGGGCTTGAGAAGTACTTC TRBD2 TRBV4-3 NA TRBJ2-7 16
CATSRGTGYEKLFF TGTGCCACCAGCAGAGGAACAGGCTATGAAAAACTGTTTTTT NA TRBV15 NA TRBJ1-4 14
CASKRTVEDTQYF TGTGCCAGCAAAAGGACCGTAGAGGATACGCAGTATTTT NA TRBV6-1 few TRBJ2-3 13
CASSYEGRYEQYF TGTGCCAGCAGTTATGAGGGAAGGTACGAGCAGTACTTC NA TRBV12-3/TRBV12-4 many TRBJ2-7 13
CASTPGPNLYEQYF TGTGCCAGCACTCCGGGACCTAACCTCTACGAGCAGTACTTC NA TRBV6-1 NA TRBJ2-7 14
CASSLEVGSINQPQHF TGTGCCAGCAGCTTAGAGGTCGGTTCGATCAATCAGCCCCAGCATTTT NA TRBV7-8 few TRBJ1-5 16
CASSQMDQKLAGEFF TGCGCCAGCAGCCAGATGGACCAGAAACTCGCCGGGGAGTTCTTC NA TRBV4-1 NA TRBJ2-1 15
CSAHPTGRSIQYF TGCAGTGCTCATCCCACCGGGAGAAGCATTCAGTACTTC NA TRBV20-1 many TRBJ2-4 13
CASRGTLGADEQFF TGTGCCAGCAGGGGGACATTAGGGGCGGATGAGCAGTTCTTC NA TRBV2 NA TRBJ2-1 14
CASSAPGQTYEQYF TGTGCCAGCAGCGCACCGGGACAGACCTACGAGCAGTACTTC TRBD1 TRBV9 many TRBJ2-7 14
CASSLSRGPTQETQYF TGTGCCAGCAGTTTATCCAGGGGGCCTACCCAAGAGACCCAGTACTTC TRBD1 TRBV28 few TRBJ2-5 16
CASSLAGADPGTSGRLSYNEQFF TGCGCCAGCAGCTTGGCCGGGGCAGACCCCGGGACTAGCGGGAGACTCTCCTACAATGAGCAGTTCTTC TRBD2 TRBV5-1 many TRBJ2-1 23
CASSLGRTYNSPLHF TGTGCCAGCAGTTTGGGCAGAACGTATAATTCACCCCTCCACTTT NA TRBV12-3/TRBV12-4 many TRBJ1-6 15